The subject of this entry is one T cell receptor beta chain. Patients got ipilimumab 1 mg/kg beginning 14 to 28 days post-transplant. The protocol was immunoSEQ multiplex PCR, while the TCRdb copy is restricted to in-frame clones and leaves out a portion. The sample records 17,000 or so clones, 65% to 80% being singletons. The data are from a study of ipilimumab plus nivolumab after autologous stem cell transplantation. The receptor was isolated from a male donor with diffuse large B-cell lymphoma. Sequenced material: PBMCs, taken in a trial of ipilimumab plus nivolumab as post-transplant consolidation.

The CDR3 coding sequence is TGTGCCAGCAGCCCCCTTACTAGCGGCCCGTTCACAGATACGCAGTATTTT. Its translation is CASSPLTSGPFTDTQYF. The rearrangement uses TRBV5-6 and TRBJ2-3; 8 nucleotides line up with TRBD2. The V gene end was trimmed by 4 bases and the J gene end by 2 bases; junction bases not matched to a gene: 12. The CDR3 contains 17 residues. Germline-derived CDR1 and CDR2 are SGHDT and YYEEEE.